A selection of T cell receptor beta chains follows, all from one sample in a study of blood T cell repertoires in COVID-19. Assay used: immunoSEQ multiplex PCR; TCRdb lists only in-frame clones, some missing. Among 360,000 or so clones listed, approximately 89% were seen once. The specimen was PBMCs or T cells enriched from blood (not recorded which). These receptors all come from a woman aged 30 to 39 who had recovered from COVID-19. CDR3s include the opening cysteine and the closing phenylalanine or tryptophan. The order of the fields is clone size, J gene, V gene, D gene, CDR3 protein, CDR3 DNA. A D gene is named only where the DNA matches it firmly. Not all rows give a size; the values are once, few, many and, for expanded clones, a class.

clone size: -; J gene: TRBJ1-1; V gene: TRBV5-1; D gene: TRBD1; CDR3 protein: CASVLFPGQGGREAFF; CDR3 DNA: TGCGCCAGCGTACTTTTTCCGGGACAGGGGGGAAGGGAAGCTTTCTTT
clone size: -; J gene: TRBJ1-1; V gene: TRBV7-8; D gene: TRBD1; CDR3 protein: CASSRQGSAAFF; CDR3 DNA: TGTGCCAGCAGCCGACAGGGATCGGCAGCTTTCTTT
clone size: -; J gene: TRBJ1-2; V gene: TRBV19; D gene: -; CDR3 protein: CASSRTRQNYRNGYTF; CDR3 DNA: TGTGCCAGTAGTCGAACCCGACAGAATTATCGCAATGGCTACACCTTC
clone size: once; J gene: TRBJ1-1; V gene: TRBV27; D gene: -; CDR3 protein: CASSLSAGRGTEAFF; CDR3 DNA: TGTGCCAGCAGTTTATCGGCAGGGAGGGGCACTGAAGCTTTCTTT
clone size: -; J gene: TRBJ2-7; V gene: TRBV3-1/TRBV3-2; D gene: -; CDR3 protein: CASSLSSTGAEQYF; CDR3 DNA: TGTGCCAGCAGCCTTTCTTCGACAGGCGCCGAGCAGTACTTC
clone size: -; J gene: TRBJ2-2; V gene: TRBV21-1; D gene: -; CDR3 protein: CASLPRVTPNTGELFF; CDR3 DNA: TGTGCCAGCTTACCCAGGGTTACCCCGAACACCGGGGAGCTGTTTTTT
clone size: -; J gene: TRBJ2-2; V gene: TRBV10-3; D gene: TRBD2; CDR3 protein: CAISEGGLAGGTGELFF; CDR3 DNA: TGTGCCATCAGTGAGGGAGGTCTAGCGGGAGGTACCGGGGAGCTGTTTTTT
clone size: -; J gene: TRBJ2-3; V gene: TRBV4-3; D gene: -; CDR3 protein: CASSQVRSAESTDTQYF; CDR3 DNA: TGCGCCAGCAGCCAAGTGAGGTCGGCGGAGAGCACAGATACGCAGTATTTT
clone size: few; J gene: TRBJ2-4; V gene: TRBV2; D gene: -; CDR3 protein: CASSELTGARNIQYF; CDR3 DNA: TGTGCCAGCAGTGAGTTGACGGGAGCGAGGAACATTCAGTACTTC
clone size: -; J gene: TRBJ1-2; V gene: TRBV11-2; D gene: TRBD1; CDR3 protein: CASSLGQGDYGYTF; CDR3 DNA: TGTGCCAGCAGCTTAGGACAGGGTGACTATGGCTACACCTTC
clone size: -; J gene: TRBJ2-7; V gene: TRBV5-4; D gene: TRBD1; CDR3 protein: CASSRGQSLEQYF; CDR3 DNA: TGTGCCAGCAGTCGGGGACAGTCCCTCGAGCAGTACTTC
clone size: -; J gene: TRBJ1-1; V gene: TRBV4-2; D gene: -; CDR3 protein: CASSLGRVTEAFF; CDR3 DNA: TGTGCCAGCAGCCTGGGCAGGGTCACTGAAGCTTTCTTT
clone size: -; J gene: TRBJ2-2; V gene: TRBV6-5; D gene: -; CDR3 protein: CASRLRGTGELFF; CDR3 DNA: TGTGCCAGCAGGTTAAGGGGCACCGGGGAGCTGTTTTTT
clone size: -; J gene: TRBJ2-3; V gene: TRBV7-9; D gene: -; CDR3 protein: CANYPSGASDTQYF; CDR3 DNA: TGTGCCAACTACCCAAGCGGAGCCTCAGATACGCAGTATTTT
clone size: -; J gene: TRBJ2-5; V gene: TRBV6-5; D gene: -; CDR3 protein: CASTPGTARETQYF; CDR3 DNA: TGTGCCAGCACCCCTGGGACTGCGCGGGAGACCCAGTACTTC
clone size: -; J gene: TRBJ2-1; V gene: TRBV15; D gene: -; CDR3 protein: CATSRDRALDEQFF; CDR3 DNA: TGTGCCACCAGCAGAGATCGAGCCTTGGATGAGCAGTTCTTC
clone size: -; J gene: TRBJ2-2; V gene: TRBV19; D gene: -; CDR3 protein: CASRRPTGELFF; CDR3 DNA: TGTGCCAGTCGGAGGCCCACCGGGGAGCTGTTTTTT
clone size: -; J gene: TRBJ2-2; V gene: TRBV24-1; D gene: TRBD1; CDR3 protein: CATSDLPGQGRSNTGELFF; CDR3 DNA: TGTGCCACCAGTGATTTACCGGGACAGGGGCGCTCGAACACCGGGGAGCTGTTTTTT
clone size: -; J gene: TRBJ1-2; V gene: TRBV2; D gene: TRBD1; CDR3 protein: CASTPWGQGSYGYTF; CDR3 DNA: TGTGCCAGCACCCCCTGGGGACAGGGGAGCTATGGCTACACCTTC
clone size: -; J gene: TRBJ1-1; V gene: TRBV7-3; D gene: TRBD1; CDR3 protein: CASSLTGGEAFF; CDR3 DNA: TGTGCCAGCAGCCTAACAGGGGGTGAAGCTTTCTTT
clone size: -; J gene: TRBJ2-7; V gene: TRBV30; D gene: TRBD2; CDR3 protein: CAWSGAGEEEQYF; CDR3 DNA: TGTGCCTGGAGTGGCGCGGGAGAGGAAGAGCAGTACTTC
clone size: -; J gene: TRBJ1-4; V gene: TRBV15; D gene: -; CDR3 protein: CATSRDSDSGEKLFF; CDR3 DNA: TGTGCCACCAGCAGAGATTCAGACTCGGGGGAAAAACTGTTTTTT
clone size: -; J gene: TRBJ2-7; V gene: TRBV6-5; D gene: TRBD2; CDR3 protein: CASSGGSFSYEQYF; CDR3 DNA: TGTGCCAGCAGCGGCGGGAGTTTTTCCTACGAGCAGTACTTC
clone size: -; J gene: TRBJ1-5; V gene: TRBV28; D gene: TRBD1; CDR3 protein: CASRRGQGVQPQHF; CDR3 DNA: TGTGCCAGCAGGAGAGGACAGGGGGTTCAGCCCCAGCATTTT
clone size: -; J gene: TRBJ2-1; V gene: TRBV6-5; D gene: TRBD2; CDR3 protein: CASSHSGGAYNEQFF; CDR3 DNA: TGTGCCAGCAGCCATAGCGGGGGGGCCTACAATGAGCAGTTCTTC
clone size: -; J gene: TRBJ1-2; V gene: TRBV12-5; D gene: -; CDR3 protein: CASGFRGARDGYTF; CDR3 DNA: TGTGCTAGTGGTTTTCGGGGGGCCAGAGATGGCTACACCTTC
clone size: -; J gene: TRBJ1-5; V gene: TRBV10-3; D gene: TRBD1; CDR3 protein: CAISDGGGSQPQHF; CDR3 DNA: TGTGCCATCAGTGATGGAGGGGGCAGTCAGCCCCAGCATTTT
clone size: -; J gene: TRBJ1-1; V gene: TRBV28; D gene: TRBD1; CDR3 protein: CASSLSVDRAQVEAFF; CDR3 DNA: TGTGCCAGCAGTTTATCCGTTGACAGGGCTCAGGTTGAAGCTTTCTTT
clone size: -; J gene: TRBJ1-1; V gene: TRBV9; D gene: TRBD1; CDR3 protein: CASSPWDRGDTEAFF; CDR3 DNA: TGTGCCAGCAGCCCCTGGGACAGAGGCGACACTGAAGCTTTCTTT
clone size: -; J gene: TRBJ2-2; V gene: TRBV7-3; D gene: -; CDR3 protein: CASSLQGMGTGELFF; CDR3 DNA: TGTGCCAGCAGCTTACAGGGGATGGGGACCGGGGAGCTGTTTTTT